This T cell receptor (beta chain) was captured by sequencing in a study of blood T cell repertoires in COVID-19. This CDR3 is built from 14 residues. Germline loops: CDR1 MDHEN, CDR2 SYDVKM. Trimming left V 6 bases short and J 4 bases short, with 13 bases between. TCRdb keeps only in-frame clones here, not all; method: immunoSEQ multiplex PCR. The profile shows about 130,000 clones, about 79% of them singletons. The V gene is TRBV28, the J gene TRBJ2-1; maybe TRBD2 (6 bases). Sequencing used PBMCs or T cells enriched from blood (not recorded which). The TCR sequence derives from a man aged 45-60 years who had recovered from COVID-19. The CDR3 sequence: CASSPSELYNEQFF. The CDR3 coding sequence is TGTGCCAGCAGCCCTAGCGAGTTATACAATGAGCAGTTCTTC.